These 25 T cell receptor beta chains came from one sample sequenced in a study of T cell changes during pregnancy in multiple sclerosis. Sequenced by immunoSEQ multiplex PCR; TCRdb stores in-frame clones only, minus some. This sample carries 30,000 to 40,000 clones, 70% to 90% of them seen once, and the ten largest clones take 6% to 7.5%. Here the sequenced sample was CD8+ T cells from peripheral blood mononuclear cells, taken in the third trimester of pregnancy. These receptors all come from a female donor with multiple sclerosis, enrolled in a pregnancy study.

The genes are TRBV4-1 and TRBJ2-5, with TRBD2 matching 9 bases. Trimming removed 0 bases from V and 1 base from J; junction bases left unmatched: 0. The CDR3 spans 15 residues. Germline loops: CDR1 MGHRA, CDR2 YSYEKL. CDR3 in DNA: TGCGCCAGCAGCCAAGAGCGGGGGGGCCAAGAGACCCAGTACTTC. It yields the protein CASSQERGGQETQYF.

The chain combines TRBV10-3 with TRBJ2-7; D perhaps matches TRBD1 (5 bases). This CDR3 has 16 residues. Germline CDR1 is ENHRY and CDR2 is SYGVKD. V lost 4 bases, J lost 3 bases, and 19 bases lay in between. CDR3 DNA: TGTGCCATCAGTGCGTCCCCTCAAGGGGTAAACTACGAGCAGTACTTC. Its protein is CAISASPQGVNYEQYF.

This clone was detected only once. This rearrangement joins TRBV4-3 to TRBJ1-1; D not resolved. Trimming took 4 bases from V and 4 from J, leaving 16 bases between them. This CDR3 spans 15 amino acids. Germline lookup yields CDR1 LGHNA and CDR2 YSLEER. The CDR3 nucleotides are TGCGCCAGCAGCCTCCTAACCACCGTGGTCACTGAAGCTTTCTTT. Protein sequence: CASSLLTTVVTEAFF.

The gene calls are TRBV9 and TRBJ2-3; TRBD1 agrees at 10 bases. The CDR3 extends over 17 amino acids. V lost 5 bases, J lost 0 bases, and 9 bases stayed unmatched. The germline CDR1 and CDR2 sequences are SGDLS and YYNGEE. The CDR3 DNA reads TGTGCCAGCAGTGCCCGGGACAGGGGAGAAAGCACAGATACGCAGTATTTT. Translating it yields CASSARDRGESTDTQYF.

This clone was counted a few times. J is TRBJ2-1 and V is TRBV18, with 12 bases fitting TRBD2. V trimming: 2 bases; J trimming: 6 bases; junction bases outside the gene matches: 2. Germline V CDR1 and CDR2: KGHSH, LQKENI. The CDR3 runs 15 residues. CDR3 sequence reads: CASSPRGLAGNEQFF. The CDR3 DNA is TGTGCCAGCTCACCAAGGGGACTAGCGGGCAATGAGCAGTTCTTC.

The rearrangement uses TRBV7-8 and TRBJ2-7; 7 bases agree with TRBD1. The germline CDR1 and CDR2 sequences are SGHVS and FQNEAQ. Trimming at V came to 2 bases and at J to 10 bases, leaving 14 bases not matched to a gene. This CDR3 has 15 residues. CDR3 region: CASSLWLGQRIDQYF. DNA for the CDR3: TGTGCCAGCAGCTTATGGTTGGGACAGCGGATTGATCAGTACTTC.

The chain employs TRBV5-6 and TRBJ2-1; the D gene is possibly TRBD1 (5 bases). This CDR3 has 13 residues. The germline V gene encodes CDR1 SGHDT and CDR2 YYEEEE. V lost 3 bases and J lost 3, with 7 bases in between. CDR3 in amino acids: CASSWGFYNEQFF. The CDR3 DNA reads TGTGCCAGCAGCTGGGGCTTCTACAATGAGCAGTTCTTC.

The V and J genes are TRBV6-5 and TRBJ2-1; possible D gene TRBD2, 6 bases. Germline CDR1 and CDR2: MNHEY and SVGAGI. V dropped 2 bases and J dropped 10 bases, with 18 bases sitting between them. CDR3 length: 15 amino acids. DNA for the CDR3: TGTGCCAGCAGTTACGTGCAAGGGGTAGCGGACGAGCAGTTCTTC. It codes for CASSYVQGVADEQFF.

The J gene is TRBJ2-1, the V gene TRBV4-1, with 7 bases identical to TRBD2. This CDR3 is built from 15 residues. V lost 3 bases and J lost 4; bases outside the gene matches: 6. Germline V gene sequence: CDR1 MGHRA, CDR2 YSYEKL. DNA of the CDR3: TGCGCCAGCAGCCATTGGGCGGGGGAGTACAATGAGCAGTTCTTC. Protein sequence: CASSHWAGEYNEQFF.

The chain links TRBV10-3 to TRBJ2-2; D is perhaps TRBD1 (5 bases). The CDR3 runs to 19 residues. V was clipped by 5 bases and J by 6 bases, with 28 bases between them. In germline, CDR1 is ENHRY, CDR2 SYGVKD. The CDR3 nucleotides read TGTGCCATCAGTATTCCGGAAGGGGCAGTGACAAGACAAGCCGGGGAGCTGTTTTTT. Its translation: CAISIPEGAVTRQAGELFF.

The chain couples TRBV2 to TRBJ1-2; maybe TRBD1 (5 bases). CDR3 length: 17 residues. Trimming removed 3 bases at V and 1 base at J, with 18 bases between. Germline V gene sequence: CDR1 SNHLY, CDR2 FYNNEI. In DNA, the CDR3 is TGTGCCAGCAGTGATACGTCCGAACAGGAATTTAACTATGGCTACACCTTC. Its protein product is CASSDTSEQEFNYGYTF.

The rearrangement joins TRBV19 to TRBJ1-2; TRBD1 agrees at 8 bases. The CDR3 extends over 13 amino acids. Germline V gene sequence: CDR1 LNHDA, CDR2 SQIVND (reference sequence). V shed 7 bases and J 4 bases; nucleotides not matched to a gene: 5. CDR3 region: CASTIDRGYGYTF. In DNA form, the CDR3 reads TGTGCCAGTACCATCGACAGGGGCTATGGCTACACCTTC.

The chain uses TRBV28 and TRBJ1-6; 8 bases align to TRBD1. With 4 bases clipped from V and 0 bases from J, the junction kept 8 bases outside the gene matches. There are 18 residues in the CDR3. CDR1 and CDR2 (germline): MDHEN, SYDVKM. The CDR3 spells CASSWDRHASSYNSPLHF. The CDR3 coding sequence is TGTGCCAGCAGTTGGGACAGGCACGCAAGCTCCTATAATTCACCCCTCCACTTT.

V gene TRBV6-1 combines with J gene TRBJ2-7; 9 bases match TRBD1. CDR1 is MNHNS, CDR2 SASEGT, per germline. This CDR3 has 15 residues. Trimming at V came to 6 bases and at J to 2 bases, leaving 8 bases not matched to a gene. CDR3 region: CASRSPGQGTYEQYF. CDR3 DNA: TGTGCCAGCAGGTCTCCGGGACAGGGAACCTACGAGCAGTACTTC.

The gene calls are TRBV13 and TRBJ1-1; weak D call: TRBD1 (5 bases). Germline V lookup: CDR1 PRHDT, CDR2 FYEKMQ (reference sequence). With 5 bases removed from V and 4 bases from J, the gap between germline ends came to 14 bases. This CDR3 is built from 14 residues. DNA of the CDR3: TGTGCCAGCAGCCCGGGAGGGGAGTTCACTGAAGCTTTCTTT. This translates into CASSPGGEFTEAFF.

The chain has TRBV11-2 and TRBJ2-1, with D tentatively TRBD2 (6 bases). The V gene's germline CDR1 is SGHAT and CDR2 FQNNGV. The CDR3 covers 15 residues. V lost 1 base to trimming and J lost 5 bases, with 12 bases between them. The CDR3 spells CASSLGGIPNNEQFF. In DNA form, the CDR3 reads TGTGCCAGCAGCTTAGGCGGGATCCCTAACAATGAGCAGTTCTTC.

The V and J genes are TRBV28 and TRBJ1-4; D not certain. V was trimmed by 5 bases and J by 7 bases, leaving 11 bases between them. The V gene's germline CDR1 is MDHEN and CDR2 SYDVKM. This CDR3 is built from 13 residues. The CDR3 loop reads CASSDGLGEKLFF. The CDR3 DNA sequence: TGTGCCAGCAGTGACGGACTGGGTGAAAAACTGTTTTTT.

J is TRBJ2-1 and V is TRBV27; 7 nucleotides align to TRBD1. Per germline, CDR1 MNHEY and CDR2 SMNVEV (reference sequence). The CDR3 extends over 13 amino acids. J was trimmed by 8 bases and V by 5 bases; bases with no gene match: 6. CDR3 DNA: TGTGCCAGCAGTGACAGGGTAACGGATGAGCAGTTCTTC. Protein product: CASSDRVTDEQFF.

The chain recombines TRBV4-3 with TRBJ1-6, with D perhaps matching TRBD1 (6 bases). V shed 4 bases and J shed 7 bases, with 14 bases lying between them. The CDR3 is 15 residues long. In germline, CDR1 is LGHNA, CDR2 YSLEER. The DNA of the CDR3 is TGCGCCAGCAGCCCGTGGGGGGGGGCAAATTCACCCCTCCACTTT. This translates into CASSPWGGANSPLHF.

This clone qualifies as medium-sized (0.01 to 0.1%). The chain recombines TRBV6-1 with TRBJ2-5; 12 nucleotides agree with TRBD2. The CDR3 runs 15 residues. V lost 6 bases to trimming and J lost 1 base; unmatched junction nucleotides: 3. Germline V gives CDR1 MNHNS, CDR2 SASEGT. In nucleotides, the CDR3 is TGTGCCAGCAGCGAGACTAGCGGGGGCCAAGAGACCCAGTACTTC. Amino acid sequence: CASSETSGGQETQYF.

The chain recombines TRBV6-1 with TRBJ2-7; TRBD1 might be the D (6 bases). CDR1 MNHNS and CDR2 SASEGT come from the germline V gene. The CDR3 totals 14 residues. Trimming removed 4 bases at V and 6 bases at J, with 16 bases between. The CDR3 is CASSGPMTGGEQYF. DNA for the CDR3: TGTGCCAGCAGTGGGCCTATGACAGGTGGCGAGCAGTACTTC.

The CDR3 region is CASKIGGTQPQHF. As DNA, the CDR3 is TGTGCCAGTAAAATCGGTGGTACTCAGCCCCAGCATTTT. The chain carries TRBV19 and TRBJ1-5; no clear D. This CDR3 comprises 13 residues. Deletions cut 7 bases from V and 6 bases from J, with 13 bases between. Per the germline V gene, CDR1 is LNHDA and CDR2 is SQIVND (reference sequence).

The rearrangement links TRBV9 to TRBJ2-1; the match to TRBD1 covers 8 bases. Germline values: CDR1 SGDLS, CDR2 YYNGEE. The CDR3 length is 16 residues. Trimming removed 0 bases from V and 8 bases from J; junction bases left unmatched: 10. This CDR3 reads CASSVATGQVGDEQFF. The DNA for the CDR3 is TGTGCCAGCAGCGTAGCTACGGGACAGGTTGGGGATGAGCAGTTCTTC.

The rearrangement links TRBV5-1 to TRBJ2-1, with TRBD1 identical over 8 bases. Trimming cost V 2 bases and J 7 bases; bases outside gene matches: 5. CDR3 length: 14 residues. Per germline, CDR1 SGHRS and CDR2 YFSETQ. This CDR3 is CASSFQGAWNEQFF. As DNA, the CDR3 is TGCGCCAGCAGCTTTCAGGGGGCGTGGAATGAGCAGTTCTTC.

The CDR3 DNA reads TGTGCCAGTAGTAGTCTGACAACCTACGAGCAGTACTTC. The encoded protein is CASSSLTTYEQYF. The rearrangement uses TRBV19 and TRBJ2-7; D call uncertain. Germline V gives CDR1 LNHDA, CDR2 SQIVND (reference sequence). The CDR3 has 13 amino acids. Trimming left V 4 bases short and J 2 bases short, with 9 bases between.